This entry lists 15 T cell receptor beta chains sequenced from one sample in a study of long-term antiretroviral therapy in people with HIV. They ran version v3.0 of the immunoSEQ assay at survey level. Sequencing used immunoSEQ multiplex PCR; TCRdb keeps in-frame clones, though not all of them. Among 30,000 to 40,000 clones listed, about 70% were seen once. The sample was unsorted PBMCs, taken 3 years after starting antiretroviral therapy. The origin of the receptors is a man aged 50 to 59 with HIV.

The chain recombines TRBV5-6 with TRBJ1-4; 8 positions match TRBD1. This CDR3 comprises 14 residues. J gave up 8 bases and V 4 bases, and 7 bases lay outside the gene matches. The germline V gene has CDR1 SGHDT and CDR2 YYEEEE. CDR3 amino acids: CASSDTGGEEKLFF. The CDR3 coding sequence is TGTGCCAGCAGCGACACAGGGGGAGAGGAAAAACTGTTTTTT.

The chain is built from TRBV4-3 and TRBJ2-5; 7 bases line up with TRBD2. This CDR3 spans 19 amino acids. The germline gives CDR1 LGHNA, CDR2 YSLEER. V shed 0 bases, J shed 5 bases, and the junction held 18 bases outside the gene matches. CDR3 bases: TGCGCCAGCAGCCAAGAGGCCCCTGGACTAGGAGGTTGGGGGGAGACCCAGTACTTC. It encodes CASSQEAPGLGGWGETQYF.

This sequence joins TRBV7-9 and TRBJ2-7, with 7 bases identical to TRBD1. Germline-derived CDR1 and CDR2 are SEHNR and FQNEAQ (reference sequence). J gave up 6 bases and V 5 bases, and 10 bases lay outside the gene matches. The CDR3 loop spans 14 amino acids. CDR3 sequence: CASSEGQPRAEQYF. The DNA of the CDR3 is TGTGCCAGCAGCGAGGGACAGCCCAGGGCCGAGCAGTACTTC. Full variable domain (missing parts from reference TRBV7-9 and TRBJ2-7): DTGVSQNPRHKITKRGQNVTFRCDPISEHNRLYWYRQTLGQGPEFLTYFQNEAQLEKSRLLSDRFSAERPKGSFSTLEIQRTEQGDSAMYLCASSEGQPRAEQYFGPGTRLTVT.

The genes are TRBV20-1 and TRBJ1-2; no clear D. Germline V gives CDR1 DFQATT, CDR2 SNEGSKA (reference sequence). The CDR3 contains 10 residues. The CDR3 DNA follows: TGCAGCCCCTCCTGGAATGGCTACACCTTC. Amino acid sequence: CSPSWNGYTF.

This chain links TRBV7-2 with TRBJ2-3; TRBD2 agrees at 11 bases. Looked up from germline, CDR1 is SGHTA and CDR2 is FQGNSA. The trim removed 1 base at V and 2 bases at J, leaving 2 bases unmatched. The CDR3 spans 16 residues. CDR3 coding DNA: TGTGCCAGCAGCTTAGGACTAGCGGGACTCACAGATACGCAGTATTTT. Encoded protein: CASSLGLAGLTDTQYF. The whole variable domain, remainder taken from reference TRBV7-2 and TRBJ2-3, is GAGVSQSPSNKVTEKGKDVELRCDPISGHTALYWYRQSLGQGLEFLIYFQGNSAPDKSGLPSDRFSAERTGGSVSTLTIQRTQQEDSAVYLCASSLGLAGLTDTQYFGPGTRLTVL.

This clone is a singleton in its sample. The chain is built from TRBV18 and TRBJ2-7; unclear D gene. The ends were cut back, 6 bases at V and 2 bases at J, with 14 bases in the middle. Germline loops: CDR1 KGHSH, CDR2 LQKENI. The CDR3 is 14 amino acids. The CDR3 sequence: CASSLKVNTYEQYF. As DNA, the CDR3 is TGTGCCAGCTCTCTAAAGGTTAATACCTACGAGCAGTACTTC.

In nucleotides, the CDR3 is TGTGCCAGCAGTTACTCGAGGGGCCCTGGGGCCAACGTCCTGACTTTC. Translated: CASSYSRGPGANVLTF. The chain is built from TRBV6-6 and TRBJ2-6; either TRBD1 or TRBD2 may fit D (5 bases each). V was pared by 0 bases and J by 2 bases, with 8 bases between. CDR3 length: 16 amino acids. The germline CDR1 and CDR2 sequences are MNHNY and SVGAGI (reference sequence).

This sequence joins TRBV7-2 and TRBJ2-7; 9 nucleotides match TRBD2. V was pared by 7 bases and J by 1 base, with 11 bases of the junction left unmatched. The CDR3 has 16 amino acids. Germline CDR1 and CDR2: SGHTA and FQGNSA. CDR3 amino acids: CASTSSGVLASYEQYF. As DNA, the CDR3 is TGTGCCAGCACCTCTAGCGGGGTACTCGCTTCCTACGAGCAGTACTTC.

The V call is TRBV5-4, the J call TRBJ1-1; TRBD1 is a possible D gene (5 bases). This CDR3 is built from 14 residues. CDR1 and CDR2 (germline): SGHNT, YYREEE (reference sequence). Trimming shortened V by 0 bases and J by 11 bases, and 17 bases separated the two germline ends. In DNA form, the CDR3 reads TGTGCCAGCAGCTTGGAACACAGGCCCCATGAGGCTTTCTTT. As protein: CASSLEHRPHEAFF.

The CDR3 loop reads CASSQFGWGNEKLFF. The CDR3 bases are TGCGCCAGCAGCCAATTTGGGTGGGGGAATGAAAAACTGTTTTTT. The chain joins TRBV4-3 to TRBJ1-4; possible D gene TRBD1, 5 bases. V lost 2 bases, J lost 5 bases, and 12 bases lay in between. CDR1 is LGHNA and CDR2 is YSLEER in the germline V gene. The CDR3 sequence is 15 residues long.

This clone has just a few counts. The chain couples TRBV11-2 to TRBJ2-7; D may match TRBD1 or TRBD2 (5 bases each). CDR1 is SGHAT, CDR2 FQNNGV, per germline. Trimming shortened V by 1 base and J by 6 bases, and 13 bases separated the two germline ends. The CDR3 loop spans 14 amino acids. The CDR3 coding sequence is TGTGCCAGCAGCTTAGTCGGGGCAGGGACCGAGCAGTACTTC. This translates into CASSLVGAGTEQYF.

This clone was seen a handful of times. The genes are TRBV6-1 and TRBJ2-2; 9 nucleotides line up with TRBD1. The CDR3 consists of 17 residues. Germline lookup yields CDR1 MNHNS and CDR2 SASEGT. V shed 3 bases, J shed 4 bases, and the junction held 9 bases outside the gene matches. The CDR3 sequence is CASSEGQGNFGTGELFF. For the CDR3, the DNA is TGTGCCAGCAGTGAGGGACAGGGAAATTTCGGCACCGGGGAGCTGTTTTTT.

The genes are TRBV7-6 and TRBJ2-7; D uncertain. The CDR3 has 12 residues. The V end lost 5 bases, the J end lost 6 bases, and 11 bases lay between the germline ends. Germline values: CDR1 SGHVS, CDR2 FNYEAQ. Here the CDR3 reads CASSPIDGEQYF. CDR3 DNA sequence: TGTGCCAGCAGCCCCATCGACGGCGAGCAGTACTTC.

J is TRBJ1-1 and V is TRBV30; D gene unclear. The germline CDR1 and CDR2 sequences are GTSNPN and SVGIG (reference sequence). V was cut by 0 bases and J by 3 bases, with 8 bases left in between. The CDR3 extends over 13 amino acids. Written as DNA, the CDR3 is TGTGCCTGGAGTGTAGTACGGTACACTGAAGCTTTCTTT. Protein: CAWSVVRYTEAFF.

The chain has TRBV9 and TRBJ1-1, with 7 bases aligning to TRBD1. CDR1 SGDLS and CDR2 YYNGEE come from the germline V gene. The CDR3 length is 13 residues. The junction had 3 bases not matched to a gene; V was cut back by 7 bases and J by 0 bases. CDR3: CASGRGMNTEAFF. For the CDR3, the DNA is TGTGCCAGCGGCAGGGGGATGAACACTGAAGCTTTCTTT.